Listed below are T cell receptor beta chains from one sample, sequenced in a study of shared clonotypes between healthy human individuals. Sequenced by immunoSEQ multiplex PCR; TCRdb stores in-frame clones only, minus some. The data contain roughly 2,300,000 clones, roughly 92% of them singletons. The specimen was naive CD4+ T cells from PBMCs. These receptor sequences come from a man between 18 and 29 years old in good health. Some clones in this sample may be carry-over from other donors' samples. Each CDR3 is given with its conserved first and last residue. D genes are given only for firm matches. Size is omitted from some rows. Given values are once, few, many or a class for expanded clones.

d_call: TRBD2
j_call: TRBJ2-1
clone_size: .
v_call: TRBV29-1
cdr3_aa: CSASGTPYNEQFF
cdr3_nt: TGCAGCGCTAGCGGGACCCCCTACAATGAGCAGTTCTTC

d_call: .
j_call: TRBJ1-3
clone_size: .
v_call: TRBV2
cdr3_aa: CASQDRSTIYF
cdr3_nt: TGTGCCAGCCAGGACCGGAGTACCATATATTTT

d_call: .
j_call: TRBJ1-1
clone_size: few
v_call: TRBV2
cdr3_aa: CASTEAVNTEAFF
cdr3_nt: TGTGCCAGCACCGAGGCGGTGAACACTGAAGCTTTCTTT

d_call: .
j_call: TRBJ2-7
clone_size: .
v_call: TRBV29-1
cdr3_aa: CSVVAAPSYEQYF
cdr3_nt: TGCAGCGTGGTAGCGGCCCCCTCCTACGAGCAGTACTTC

d_call: .
j_call: TRBJ1-1
clone_size: .
v_call: TRBV28
cdr3_aa: CASSPGGANTEAFF
cdr3_nt: TGTGCCAGCAGTCCGGGCGGGGCGAACACTGAAGCTTTCTTT

d_call: TRBD2
j_call: TRBJ2-7
clone_size: .
v_call: TRBV18
cdr3_aa: CASSRTSGSQYEQYF
cdr3_nt: TGTGCCAGCTCGCGGACTAGCGGGAGTCAATACGAGCAGTACTTC

d_call: TRBD2
j_call: TRBJ2-1
clone_size: .
v_call: TRBV15
cdr3_aa: CATSGYPSGRRNEQFF
cdr3_nt: TGTGCCACCAGCGGATACCCTAGCGGGAGGAGAAATGAGCAGTTCTTC

d_call: TRBD2
j_call: TRBJ2-1
clone_size: .
v_call: TRBV7-2
cdr3_aa: CASSTRRVAGGSYNEQFF
cdr3_nt: TGTGCCAGCAGCACCCGGCGGGTAGCGGGAGGGTCCTACAATGAGCAGTTCTTC

d_call: .
j_call: TRBJ2-7
clone_size: .
v_call: TRBV5-6
cdr3_aa: CASSLTRYEQYF
cdr3_nt: TGTGCCAGCAGCCTTACACGCTACGAGCAGTACTTC

d_call: .
j_call: TRBJ1-4
clone_size: .
v_call: TRBV10-3
cdr3_aa: CAISESFSNEKLFF
cdr3_nt: TGTGCCATCAGTGAGTCTTTTTCTAATGAAAAACTGTTTTTT

d_call: TRBD2
j_call: TRBJ2-1
clone_size: .
v_call: TRBV6-4
cdr3_aa: CASSRAGGRANEQFF
cdr3_nt: TGTGCCAGCAGTAGGGCGGGAGGGAGGGCCAATGAGCAGTTCTTC

d_call: TRBD1
j_call: TRBJ1-2
clone_size: .
v_call: TRBV7-8
cdr3_aa: CASSYGQGEYYGYTF
cdr3_nt: TGTGCCAGCAGCTATGGACAGGGAGAATACTATGGCTACACCTTC

d_call: TRBD2
j_call: TRBJ2-7
clone_size: .
v_call: TRBV19
cdr3_aa: CASSTGLAGSRPRDEQYF
cdr3_nt: TGTGCCAGTAGCACCGGACTAGCGGGATCCAGACCCCGCGACGAGCAGTACTTC

d_call: .
j_call: TRBJ2-2
clone_size: .
v_call: TRBV2
cdr3_aa: CASSPEGARNTGELFF
cdr3_nt: TGTGCCAGCAGTCCAGAGGGCGCAAGGAACACCGGGGAGCTGTTTTTT

d_call: TRBD1
j_call: TRBJ2-5
clone_size: .
v_call: TRBV28
cdr3_aa: CASRGQKQETQYF
cdr3_nt: TGTGCCAGCAGGGGACAGAAGCAAGAGACCCAGTACTTC

d_call: .
j_call: TRBJ1-1
clone_size: .
v_call: TRBV6-5
cdr3_aa: CASSGQLNTEAFF
cdr3_nt: TGTGCCAGCAGTGGACAGTTAAACACTGAAGCTTTCTTT

d_call: TRBD2
j_call: TRBJ2-5
clone_size: .
v_call: TRBV7-8
cdr3_aa: CASSITRLAGWGQETQYF
cdr3_nt: TGTGCCAGCAGCATAACTCGACTAGCGGGATGGGGTCAAGAGACCCAGTACTTC

d_call: TRBD1
j_call: TRBJ2-2
clone_size: once
v_call: TRBV28
cdr3_aa: CASSQWDRNTGELFF
cdr3_nt: TGTGCCAGCAGTCAATGGGACAGGAACACCGGGGAGCTGTTTTTT

d_call: TRBD1
j_call: TRBJ1-1
clone_size: .
v_call: TRBV5-1
cdr3_aa: CASSYQQGAAEAFF
cdr3_nt: TGCGCCAGCAGCTACCAACAGGGGGCTGCTGAAGCTTTCTTT

d_call: .
j_call: TRBJ2-3
clone_size: .
v_call: TRBV6-1
cdr3_aa: CASSEGSPTLNTQYF
cdr3_nt: TGTGCCAGCAGTGAAGGGTCCCCGACCCTCAATACGCAGTATTTT

d_call: TRBD2
j_call: TRBJ2-3
clone_size: .
v_call: TRBV7-9
cdr3_aa: CASSLGLAWGASTDTQYF
cdr3_nt: TGTGCCAGCAGCTTGGGACTAGCCTGGGGGGCTAGCACAGATACGCAGTATTTT

d_call: .
j_call: TRBJ2-3
clone_size: .
v_call: TRBV18
cdr3_aa: CASSPMTPRGNTDTQYF
cdr3_nt: TGTGCCAGCTCACCGATGACGCCTAGGGGAAACACAGATACGCAGTATTTT

d_call: .
j_call: TRBJ2-1
clone_size: .
v_call: TRBV28
cdr3_aa: CASTPGHSWLAPNEQFF
cdr3_nt: TGTGCCAGCACCCCAGGACACTCGTGGCTAGCCCCCAATGAGCAGTTCTTC

d_call: .
j_call: TRBJ2-7
clone_size: .
v_call: TRBV6-1
cdr3_aa: CASSLVGSSYEQYF
cdr3_nt: TGTGCCAGCAGTCTCGTGGGGAGCTCCTACGAGCAGTACTTC

d_call: TRBD2
j_call: TRBJ2-5
clone_size: .
v_call: TRBV18
cdr3_aa: CASSPRRSGRVEETQYF
cdr3_nt: TGTGCCAGCTCACCTCGCCGGAGCGGGAGGGTTGAAGAGACCCAGTACTTC

d_call: .
j_call: TRBJ2-2
clone_size: .
v_call: TRBV27
cdr3_aa: CASKRGWNTGELFF
cdr3_nt: TGTGCCAGCAAGAGGGGATGGAACACCGGGGAGCTGTTTTTT

d_call: .
j_call: TRBJ1-1
clone_size: .
v_call: TRBV4-2
cdr3_aa: CASSQEQGSAFF
cdr3_nt: TGTGCCAGCAGCCAAGAGCAGGGGTCGGCTTTCTTT

d_call: TRBD2
j_call: TRBJ2-3
clone_size: .
v_call: TRBV9
cdr3_aa: CASSVVTSGSTDTQYF
cdr3_nt: TGTGCCAGCAGCGTAGTGACTAGCGGAAGCACAGATACGCAGTATTTT

d_call: .
j_call: TRBJ1-2
clone_size: .
v_call: TRBV18
cdr3_aa: CASSPPGRNGGYTF
cdr3_nt: TGTGCCAGCTCACCACCCGGCCGTAATGGGGGCTACACCTTC

d_call: .
j_call: TRBJ1-2
clone_size: .
v_call: TRBV6-1
cdr3_aa: CASSEFWTEKNYGYTF
cdr3_nt: TGTGCCAGCAGTGAATTTTGGACAGAAAAAAACTATGGCTACACCTTC

d_call: .
j_call: TRBJ1-1
clone_size: .
v_call: TRBV6-1
cdr3_aa: CASSGHKNTEAFF
cdr3_nt: TGTGCCAGCAGCGGACACAAAAACACTGAAGCTTTCTTT

d_call: .
j_call: TRBJ2-7
clone_size: .
v_call: TRBV5-4
cdr3_aa: CASSLKLGGEQYF
cdr3_nt: TGTGCCAGCAGCTTGAAACTAGGAGGCGAGCAGTACTTC

d_call: .
j_call: TRBJ1-1
clone_size: .
v_call: TRBV7-3
cdr3_aa: CASSLTLNTEAFF
cdr3_nt: TGTGCCAGCAGCTTAACTCTGAACACTGAAGCTTTCTTT

d_call: .
j_call: TRBJ1-1
clone_size: .
v_call: TRBV7-6
cdr3_aa: CASSVFLGDTEAFF
cdr3_nt: TGTGCCAGCAGCGTTTTCCTGGGGGACACTGAAGCTTTCTTT

d_call: .
j_call: TRBJ2-6
clone_size: .
v_call: TRBV30
cdr3_aa: CAWSVGPGTPSGANVLTF
cdr3_nt: TGTGCCTGGAGTGTAGGCCCCGGGACACCCTCTGGGGCCAACGTCCTGACTTTC

d_call: .
j_call: TRBJ1-2
clone_size: .
v_call: TRBV28
cdr3_aa: CASTPGRDNYGYTF
cdr3_nt: TGTGCCAGCACCCCCGGCCGGGACAACTATGGCTACACCTTC

d_call: TRBD1
j_call: TRBJ2-1
clone_size: .
v_call: TRBV5-4
cdr3_aa: CASSSRTGNNEQFF
cdr3_nt: TGTGCCAGCAGCTCCCGGACAGGGAACAATGAGCAGTTCTTC

d_call: .
j_call: TRBJ2-6
clone_size: .
v_call: TRBV30
cdr3_aa: CAWSSRGGLSGANVLTF
cdr3_nt: TGTGCCTGGAGTTCACGTGGCGGACTCTCTGGGGCCAACGTCCTGACTTTC

d_call: .
j_call: TRBJ1-1
clone_size: .
v_call: TRBV6-5
cdr3_aa: CASSRPGGASTEAFF
cdr3_nt: TGTGCCAGCAGTCGGCCAGGCGGCGCGAGCACTGAAGCTTTCTTT

d_call: .
j_call: TRBJ2-3
clone_size: .
v_call: TRBV29-1
cdr3_aa: CSVDQLGTDTQYF
cdr3_nt: TGCAGCGTTGACCAGTTAGGCACAGATACGCAGTATTTT

d_call: .
j_call: TRBJ2-1
clone_size: .
v_call: TRBV7-8
cdr3_aa: CASSSRRGNEQFF
cdr3_nt: TGTGCCAGCAGCTCGCGACGAGGAAATGAGCAGTTCTTC

d_call: TRBD2
j_call: TRBJ2-1
clone_size: .
v_call: TRBV15
cdr3_aa: CATSRVAGVTYNEQFF
cdr3_nt: TGTGCCACCAGCAGAGTGGCGGGAGTGACCTACAATGAGCAGTTCTTC